This is a list of T cell receptor beta chains from one sample in a study of blood T cell repertoires in COVID-19. TCRdb keeps only in-frame clones here, not all; method: immunoSEQ multiplex PCR. The sample has 80,000 to 130,000 clones, around 90% seen once. Material for sequencing was peripheral blood. Every receptor here comes from a man between 65 and 80 years old with acute or convalescent COVID-19. Each CDR3 is given with its conserved first and last residue. D genes are given only for firm matches. Some rows mark clone size as missing; the rest say once, few, many or name a class of expanded clone.

d_call,clone_size,v_call,j_call,cdr3_aa,cdr3_nt
TRBD2,NA,TRBV12-5,TRBJ2-1,CASGLAILADHGNEQFF,TGTGCTAGTGGTTTGGCGATTCTAGCGGACCATGGCAATGAGCAGTTCTTC
NA,NA,TRBV5-5,TRBJ2-5,CASSLAGNMAETQYF,TGTGCCAGCAGCTTGGCCGGGAACATGGCAGAGACCCAGTACTTC
NA,NA,TRBV5-1,TRBJ1-2,CASSLGGDHYGYTF,TGCGCCAGCAGCCTGGGCGGGGACCACTATGGCTACACCTTC
NA,NA,TRBV6-6,TRBJ1-2,CASSSPTNYGYTF,TGTGCCAGCAGTTCCCCCACAAACTATGGCTACACCTTC
TRBD1,few,TRBV5-1,TRBJ2-7,CASSLAGQGDLNEQYF,TGCGCCAGCAGCTTGGCCGGGCAGGGGGATTTGAACGAGCAGTACTTC
TRBD1,NA,TRBV5-1,TRBJ1-1,CASSLNTGGAEAFF,TGCGCCAGCAGCTTAAATACAGGGGGAGCTGAAGCTTTCTTT
NA,NA,TRBV4-3,TRBJ2-3,CASSQDKARGSDTQYF,TGCGCCAGCAGCCAAGATAAAGCCAGGGGATCCGATACGCAGTATTTT
NA,NA,TRBV30,TRBJ1-2,CAWSGQTNYGYTF,TGTGCCTGGAGCGGACAGACTAACTATGGCTACACCTTC
NA,NA,TRBV19,TRBJ1-5,CASRVRNQPQHF,TGTGCCAGCAGGGTCCGCAATCAGCCCCAGCATTTT
TRBD2,few,TRBV10-2,TRBJ2-7,CASRGLAGVNYEQYF,TGCGCCAGCAGAGGTCTAGCGGGAGTAAACTACGAGCAGTACTTC
TRBD1,NA,TRBV3-1/TRBV3-2,TRBJ1-1,CASRGQGEFEAFF,TGTGCCAGCAGGGGACAGGGGGAGTTTGAAGCTTTCTTT
NA,NA,TRBV7-9,TRBJ1-3,CASSPGVAGNTIYF,TGTGCCAGCAGCCCCGGGGTAGCTGGAAACACCATATATTTT
TRBD2,NA,TRBV18,TRBJ2-7,CASSPTSGIYEQYF,TGTGCCAGCTCACCGACTAGCGGGATCTACGAGCAGTACTTC
TRBD1,NA,TRBV7-9,TRBJ1-3,CASRPDPGQNSGNTIYF,TGTGCCAGCAGACCAGACCCGGGACAGAACTCTGGAAACACCATATATTTT
TRBD1,NA,TRBV6-5,TRBJ1-1,CASSYSGTANTEAFF,TGTGCCAGCAGTTACTCCGGGACAGCGAACACTGAAGCTTTCTTT
NA,NA,TRBV2,TRBJ1-2,CASSEARQGRGYTF,TGTGCCAGCAGTGAAGCTAGGCAGGGTAGAGGCTACACCTTC
TRBD2,NA,TRBV11-2,TRBJ2-5,CASSGPSGGVETQYF,TGTGCCAGCAGCGGACCTAGCGGGGGGGTAGAGACCCAGTACTTC
TRBD1,NA,TRBV6-5,TRBJ2-7,CASSFTGDSYEQYF,TGTGCCAGCAGCTTCACAGGGGACTCCTACGAGCAGTACTTC
NA,NA,TRBV6-9,TRBJ1-4,CASEVGDGEDLYGDEKLFF,TGTGCCAGCGAGGTGGGTGACGGCGAAGATTTATACGGGGATGAAAAACTGTTTTTT
NA,NA,TRBV11-3,TRBJ2-2,CASSSRGDGELFF,TGTGCCAGCAGCTCCAGGGGAGACGGGGAGCTGTTTTTT
TRBD1,NA,TRBV2,TRBJ1-1,CASSDGQGEKVTEAFF,TGTGCCAGCAGTGACGGCCAGGGGGAAAAGGTAACTGAAGCTTTCTTT
NA,NA,TRBV6-5,TRBJ2-7,CASSYLASRYEQYF,TGTGCCAGCAGTTACTTAGCGAGTAGGTACGAGCAGTACTTC
NA,NA,TRBV5-1,TRBJ2-2,CASSGATTGELFF,TGCGCCAGCAGCGGGGCGACCACCGGGGAGCTGTTTTTT
TRBD2,NA,TRBV9,TRBJ2-1,CASSVFSGSYSYNEQFF,TGTGCCAGCAGCGTGTTTAGCGGGAGCTACTCCTACAATGAGCAGTTCTTC
NA,NA,TRBV5-1,TRBJ1-1,CASSLYGRDTEAFF,TGCGCCAGCAGCTTGTATGGCAGGGACACTGAAGCTTTCTTT
NA,NA,TRBV27,TRBJ1-3,CASSFSREAGNTIYF,TGTGCCAGCAGTTTCAGTCGGGAAGCTGGAAACACCATATATTTT
TRBD1,NA,TRBV10-3,TRBJ1-1,CAISGTGQGTEAFF,TGTGCCATCAGTGGGACAGGGCAGGGCACTGAAGCTTTCTTT
NA,NA,TRBV6-5,TRBJ2-2,CASSYFYTGELFF,TGTGCCAGCAGTTACTTCTACACCGGGGAGCTGTTTTTT
NA,NA,TRBV5-5,TRBJ2-7,CASSLEQGRGEQYF,TGTGCCAGCAGCTTGGAACAGGGAAGGGGCGAGCAGTACTTC
NA,NA,TRBV30,TRBJ2-3,CAWSVLSGRTDTQYF,TGTGCCTGGAGTGTACTTAGCGGCCGCACAGATACGCAGTATTTT
NA,few,TRBV3-1/TRBV3-2,TRBJ2-7,CASSRQSSYEQYF,TGTGCCAGCAGCAGACAGAGCTCCTACGAGCAGTACTTC
TRBD2,NA,TRBV5-1,TRBJ2-6,CASSLAPERGVLTF,TGCGCCAGCAGCTTGGCTCCAGAGCGGGGCGTCCTGACTTTC